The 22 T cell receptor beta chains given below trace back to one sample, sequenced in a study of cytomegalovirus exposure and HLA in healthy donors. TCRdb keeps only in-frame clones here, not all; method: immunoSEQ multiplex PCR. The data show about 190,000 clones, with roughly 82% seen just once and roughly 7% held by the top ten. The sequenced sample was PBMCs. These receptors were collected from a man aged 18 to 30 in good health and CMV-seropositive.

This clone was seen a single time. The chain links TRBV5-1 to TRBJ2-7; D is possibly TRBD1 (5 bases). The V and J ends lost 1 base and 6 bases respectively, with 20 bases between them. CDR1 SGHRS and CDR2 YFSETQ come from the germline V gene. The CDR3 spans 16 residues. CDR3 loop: CASSLILGQGKFEQYF. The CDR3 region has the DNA TGCGCCAGCAGCTTGATTCTGGGGCAAGGGAAGTTCGAGCAGTACTTC.

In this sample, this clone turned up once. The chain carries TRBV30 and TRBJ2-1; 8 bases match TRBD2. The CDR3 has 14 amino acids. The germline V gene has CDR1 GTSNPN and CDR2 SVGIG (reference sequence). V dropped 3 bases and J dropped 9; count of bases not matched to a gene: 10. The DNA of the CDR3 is TGTGCCTGGAGAACTAGCGGAGTCTTGGGTGAGCAGTTCTTC. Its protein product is CAWRTSGVLGEQFF. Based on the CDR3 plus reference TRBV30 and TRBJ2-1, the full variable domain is SQTIHQWPATLVQPVGSPLSLECTVEGTSNPNLYWYRQAAGRGLQLLFYSVGIGQISSEVPQNLSASRPQDRQFILSSKKLLLSDSGFYLCAWRTSGVLGEQFFGPGTRLTVL.

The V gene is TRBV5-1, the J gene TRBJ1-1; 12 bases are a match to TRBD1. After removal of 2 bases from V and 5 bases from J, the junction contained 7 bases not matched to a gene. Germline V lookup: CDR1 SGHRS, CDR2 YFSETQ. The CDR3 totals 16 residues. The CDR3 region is CASSFTGTGGGTEAFF. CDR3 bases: TGCGCCAGCAGCTTCACCGGGACAGGGGGCGGGACTGAAGCTTTCTTT.

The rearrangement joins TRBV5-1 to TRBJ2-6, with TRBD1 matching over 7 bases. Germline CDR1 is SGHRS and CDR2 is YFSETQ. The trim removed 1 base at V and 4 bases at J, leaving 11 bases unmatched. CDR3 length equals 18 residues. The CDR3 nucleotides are TGCGCCAGCAGCTTGCAGCCGACAGGGCTAGGGGGGGCCAACGTCCTGACTTTC. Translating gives CASSLQPTGLGGANVLTF.

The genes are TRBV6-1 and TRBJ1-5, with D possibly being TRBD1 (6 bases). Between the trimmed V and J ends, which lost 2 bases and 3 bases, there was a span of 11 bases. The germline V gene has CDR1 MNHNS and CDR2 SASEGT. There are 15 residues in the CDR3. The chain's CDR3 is CASSEIAGANQPQHF. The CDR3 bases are TGTGCCAGCAGTGAAATTGCGGGGGCCAATCAGCCCCAGCATTTT.

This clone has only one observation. The chain's CDR3 is CSVELGGEYF. The DNA for the CDR3 is TGCAGCGTTGAGTTAGGAGGGGAGTACTTC. This chain joins TRBV29-1 and TRBJ2-4, with D maybe TRBD2 (6 bases). Trimming removed 3 bases at V and 14 bases at J, with 11 bases between. The CDR3 is made up of 10 amino acids. Germline V CDR1 and CDR2: SQVTM, ANQGSEA.

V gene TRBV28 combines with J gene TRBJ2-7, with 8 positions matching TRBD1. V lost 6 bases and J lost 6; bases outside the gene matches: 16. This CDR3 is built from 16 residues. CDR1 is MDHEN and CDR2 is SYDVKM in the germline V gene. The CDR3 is CASSQPRQGPLFEQYF. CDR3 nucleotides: TGTGCCAGCAGCCAACCAAGACAGGGGCCCCTGTTCGAGCAGTACTTC.

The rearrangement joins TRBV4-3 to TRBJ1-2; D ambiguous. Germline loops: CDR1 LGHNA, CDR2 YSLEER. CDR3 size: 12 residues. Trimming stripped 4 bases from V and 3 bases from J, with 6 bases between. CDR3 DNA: TGCGCCAGCAGCCCCGGGGACTATGGCTACACCTTC. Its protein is CASSPGDYGYTF.

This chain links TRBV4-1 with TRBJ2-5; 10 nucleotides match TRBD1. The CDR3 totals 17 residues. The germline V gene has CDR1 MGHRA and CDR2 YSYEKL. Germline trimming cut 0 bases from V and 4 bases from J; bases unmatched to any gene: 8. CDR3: CASSQDPGQGRRETQYF. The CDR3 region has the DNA TGCGCCAGCAGCCAAGACCCGGGACAGGGGCGCCGAGAGACCCAGTACTTC.

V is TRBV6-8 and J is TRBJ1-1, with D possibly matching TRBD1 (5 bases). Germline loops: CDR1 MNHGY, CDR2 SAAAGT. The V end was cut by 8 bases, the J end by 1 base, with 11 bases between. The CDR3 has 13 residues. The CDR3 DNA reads TGTGCCAGCGGAGTGGGGGGGAACACTGAAGCTTTCTTT. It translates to CASGVGGNTEAFF.

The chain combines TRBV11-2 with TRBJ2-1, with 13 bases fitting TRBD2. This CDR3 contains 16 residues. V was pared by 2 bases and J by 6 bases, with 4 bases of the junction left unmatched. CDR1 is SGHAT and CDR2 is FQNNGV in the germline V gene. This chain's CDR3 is CASSLRLAGGPNEQFF. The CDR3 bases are TGTGCCAGCAGCTTACGACTAGCGGGAGGACCCAATGAGCAGTTCTTC.

The CDR3: CASSQALGEDQPQHF. The CDR3 DNA is TGCGCCAGCAGCCAAGCGCTGGGGGAGGATCAGCCCCAGCATTTT. The chain combines TRBV4-3 with TRBJ1-5; D is perhaps TRBD1 (5 bases). Germline V gene data show CDR1 as LGHNA and CDR2 as YSLEER. This CDR3 is built from 15 residues. The germline V and J ends were trimmed by 1 base and 5 bases, with 12 bases remaining between them.

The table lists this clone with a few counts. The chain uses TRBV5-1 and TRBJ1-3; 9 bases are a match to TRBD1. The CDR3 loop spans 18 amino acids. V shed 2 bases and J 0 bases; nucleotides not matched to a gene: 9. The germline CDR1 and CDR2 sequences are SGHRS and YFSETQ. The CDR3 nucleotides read TGCGCCAGCAGCTTTGTAGGGACAGGGAGTGGCTCTGGAAACACCATATATTTT. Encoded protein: CASSFVGTGSGSGNTIYF.

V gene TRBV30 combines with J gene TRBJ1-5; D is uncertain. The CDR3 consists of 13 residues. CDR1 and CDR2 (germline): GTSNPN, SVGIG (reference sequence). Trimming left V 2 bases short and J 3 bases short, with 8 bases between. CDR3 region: CAWSPGINQPQHF. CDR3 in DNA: TGTGCCTGGAGTCCGGGGATCAATCAGCCCCAGCATTTT.

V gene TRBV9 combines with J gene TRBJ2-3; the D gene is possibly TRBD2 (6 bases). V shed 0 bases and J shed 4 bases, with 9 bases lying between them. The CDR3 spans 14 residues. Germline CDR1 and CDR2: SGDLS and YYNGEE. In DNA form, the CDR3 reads TGTGCCAGCAGCGTAGTCGGGAGTCCAGATACGCAGTATTTT. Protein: CASSVVGSPDTQYF.

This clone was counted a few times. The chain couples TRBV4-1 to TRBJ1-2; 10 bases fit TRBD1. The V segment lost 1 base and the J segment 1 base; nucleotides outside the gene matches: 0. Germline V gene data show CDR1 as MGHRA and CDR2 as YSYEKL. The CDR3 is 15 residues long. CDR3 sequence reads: CASSQGTGGNYGYTF. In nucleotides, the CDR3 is TGCGCCAGCAGCCAAGGGACAGGGGGTAACTATGGCTACACCTTC.

The CDR3: CASSLAKGQETQYF. Written as DNA, the CDR3 is TGTGCCAGCAGCTTGGCCAAGGGGCAAGAGACCCAGTACTTC. V gene TRBV5-6 combines with J gene TRBJ2-5; D is possibly TRBD1 (5 bases). Germline V gene sequence: CDR1 SGHDT, CDR2 YYEEEE. V was pared by 0 bases and J by 2 bases, with 8 bases between. The CDR3 covers 14 residues.

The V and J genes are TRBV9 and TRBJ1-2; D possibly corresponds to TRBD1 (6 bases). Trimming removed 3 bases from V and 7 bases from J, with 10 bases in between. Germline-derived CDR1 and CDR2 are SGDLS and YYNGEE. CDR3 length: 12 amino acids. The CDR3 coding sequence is TGTGCCAGCAGCGCGACAGGTGCTGGCTACACCTTC. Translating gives CASSATGAGYTF. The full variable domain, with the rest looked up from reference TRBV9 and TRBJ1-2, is DSGVTQTPKHLITATGQRVTLRCSPRSGDLSVYWYQQSLDQGLQFLIQYYNGEERAKGNILERFSAQQFPDLHSELNLSSLELGDSALYFCASSATGAGYTFGSGTRLTVV.

The CDR3 DNA sequence: TGTGCCAGCAGCCACCGCCTAGCGGGAGGTGTACGCTACGAGCAGTACTTC. This codes for CASSHRLAGGVRYEQYF. The rearrangement links TRBV4-2 to TRBJ2-7, with 11 bases that match TRBD2. This CDR3 region has 17 residues. Trimming cost V 3 bases and J 3 bases; bases outside gene matches: 10. Germline CDR1 is LGHNA and CDR2 is YNFKEQ.

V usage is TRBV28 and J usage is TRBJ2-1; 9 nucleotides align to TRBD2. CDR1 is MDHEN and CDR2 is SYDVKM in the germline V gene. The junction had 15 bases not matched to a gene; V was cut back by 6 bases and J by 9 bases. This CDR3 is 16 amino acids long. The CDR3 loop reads CASSPMWREGLSEQFF. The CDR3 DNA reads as TGTGCCAGCAGCCCCATGTGGCGGGAGGGCCTGAGTGAGCAGTTCTTC.

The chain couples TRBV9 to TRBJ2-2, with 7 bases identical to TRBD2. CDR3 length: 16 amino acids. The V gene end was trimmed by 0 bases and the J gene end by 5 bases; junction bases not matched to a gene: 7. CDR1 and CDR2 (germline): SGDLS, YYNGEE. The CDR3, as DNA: TGTGCCAGCAGCGTAGGTTCCTCACTAGCGACCGGGGAGCTGTTTTTT. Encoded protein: CASSVGSSLATGELFF.

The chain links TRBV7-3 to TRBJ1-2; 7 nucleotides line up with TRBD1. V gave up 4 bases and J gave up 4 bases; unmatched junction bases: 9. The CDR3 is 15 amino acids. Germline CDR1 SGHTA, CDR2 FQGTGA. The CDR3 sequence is CASSSSPTGSYGYTF. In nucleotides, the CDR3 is TGTGCCAGCAGCTCTTCCCCGACAGGGAGCTATGGCTACACCTTC.